The 22 T cell receptor beta chains reported below all come from one sample, sequenced in a study of vaccination and CD4 T cells after COVID-19. Sequencing of cultured CD4+ T cell DNA used the Oncomine TCR Beta short-read assay. TCRdb reprocessed the PCR reads via MiXCR and lists one record per CDR3 protein. The data contain around 17,000 distinct CDR3 sequences, roughly 59% of them singletons. For these receptors, no antigen is known. The treatment denotes: roughly nine-day PBMC culture with coronavirus spike peptide pools or control peptides (ViraFEST assay). The sequencing sample was made of CD4+ T cells from blood, cultured in vitro. The origin of the receptors is a human donor who had recovered from COVID-19.

V gene TRBV12-3 or TRBV12-4 combines with J gene TRBJ2-5, with TRBD2 as a possible D gene (7 bases). The CDR3 extends over 14 amino acids. Between the trimmed V and J ends, which lost 1 base and 5 bases, there was a span of 11 bases. The CDR3 region has the DNA TGTGCCAGCAGTTTAGGGGGAGGGGGGGAGACCCAGTACTTC. Amino acid sequence: CASSLGGGGETQYF.

This clonotype has just one count. The genes are TRBV14 and TRBJ2-7, with D perhaps matching TRBD1 (6 bases). The V end was cut by 4 bases, the J end by 2 bases, with 30 bases between. Germline-derived CDR1 and CDR2 are SGHDN and FVKESK. CDR3 size: 20 residues. DNA of the CDR3: TGTGCCAGCAGCCTAAGGGGGTTGGGGCATGCGGTGCCGCGGGCCTACGAGCAGTACTTC. It specifies CASSLRGLGHAVPRAYEQYF.

V is TRBV2 and J is TRBJ1-1; D not certain. Germline V lookup: CDR1 SNHLY, CDR2 FYNNEI. The CDR3 is 12 residues long. The V and J ends lost 4 bases and 4 bases respectively, with 7 bases between them. Here the CDR3 DNA reads TGTGCCAGCAGTGGGGAAGCCACTGAAGCTTTCTTT. This codes for CASSGEATEAFF.

This rearrangement joins TRBV30 to TRBJ1-2, with D perhaps matching TRBD1 (5 bases). The V gene lost 2 bases and the J gene lost 8 bases, with 15 bases spanning the gap. This CDR3 contains 13 residues. Germline CDR1 reads GTSNPN; CDR2 reads SVGIG (reference sequence). The CDR3 DNA reads as TGTGCCTGGAGTCCTTTAACAGGAAACGGCTACACCTTC. Its translation: CAWSPLTGNGYTF.

The chain recombines TRBV5-4 with TRBJ1-6; TRBD1 aligns across 12 bases. V shed 9 bases and J 8 bases; nucleotides not matched to a gene: 9. CDR3 size: 15 residues. Germline V gene sequence: CDR1 SGHNT, CDR2 YYREEE (reference sequence). The DNA for the CDR3 is TGTGCCACCCTGGGACAGGGGGCAAGTTATTCACCCCTCCACTTT. Translation: CATLGQGASYSPLHF. The full variable domain, in which reference TRBV5-4 and TRBJ1-6 provide the parts outside the CDR3, is ETGVTQSPTHLIKTRGQQVTLRCSSQSGHNTVSWYQQALGQGPQFIFQYYREEENGRGNFPPRFSGLQFPNYSSELNVNALELDDSALYLCATLGQGASYSPLHFGNGTRLTVT.

The chain carries TRBV6-5 and TRBJ1-2; TRBD1 might be the D (6 bases). With 6 bases removed from V and 8 bases from J, the gap between germline ends came to 16 bases. The length of the CDR3 is 13 residues. Per germline, CDR1 MNHEY and CDR2 SVGAGI. The CDR3 loop is CASSYGTLGGYTF. DNA of the CDR3: TGTGCCAGCAGCTACGGGACATTAGGAGGCTACACCTTC.

J is TRBJ2-1 and V is TRBV12-3 or TRBV12-4; D may be TRBD2 (5 bases). V was cut by 6 bases and J by 9 bases, with 12 bases left in between. The CDR3 extends over 12 amino acids. Here the CDR3 reads CASSTRRGEQFF. CDR3 nucleotide sequence: TGTGCCAGCAGCACCCGACGGGGTGAGCAGTTCTTC.

CDR3 protein: CSASTRAGASTDTQYF. Here the CDR3 DNA reads TGCAGTGCTTCTACCAGAGCGGGAGCTAGCACAGATACGCAGTATTTT. V is TRBV20-1 and J is TRBJ2-3; 8 positions match TRBD2. The length of the CDR3 is 16 residues. Germline V gene data show CDR1 as DFQATT and CDR2 as SNEGSKA (reference sequence). J gave up 0 bases and V 5 bases, and 10 bases lay outside the gene matches.

This clonotype is a singleton in its sample. The chain combines TRBV5-5 with TRBJ2-2; 8 bases match TRBD1. Germline V lookup: CDR1 SGHKS, CDR2 YYEKEE (reference sequence). CDR3 size: 14 residues. V lost 4 bases to trimming and J lost 8 bases; unmatched junction nucleotides: 7. CDR3 bases: TGTGCCAGCAGCCCTAGGACAGGGTTAGGGGAGCTGTTTTTT. The encoded protein is CASSPRTGLGELFF.

V is TRBV5-1 and J is TRBJ1-2; the D gene is possibly TRBD1 (6 bases). There are 13 residues in the CDR3. Between the trimmed V and J ends, which lost 3 bases and 4 bases, there was a span of 10 bases. CDR1 is SGHRS, CDR2 YFSETQ, per germline. The CDR3 loop is CASSYWTVYGYTF. CDR3 in DNA: TGCGCCAGCAGCTACTGGACAGTCTATGGCTACACCTTC. The complete variable domain, with remaining parts taken from reference TRBV5-1 and TRBJ1-2, reads KAGVTQTPRYLIKTRGQQVTLSCSPISGHRSVSWYQQTPGQGLQFLFEYFSETQRNKGNFPGRFSGRQFSNSRSEMNVSTLELGDSALYLCASSYWTVYGYTFGSGTRLTVV.

This rearrangement joins TRBV10-3 to TRBJ1-1, with a weak D call TRBD1 (6 bases). The CDR3 is 14 amino acids. CDR1 and CDR2 (germline): ENHRY, SYGVKD. V shed 7 bases and J shed 4 bases, with 16 bases lying between them. DNA of the CDR3: TGTGCCATCAAAACTGACCAGGGGATCACTGAAGCTTTCTTT. This encodes CAIKTDQGITEAFF.

This clonotype occurred a few times. The V and J genes are TRBV6-5 and TRBJ2-5; unclear D gene. Germline values: CDR1 MNHEY, CDR2 SVGAGI. CDR3 size: 11 residues. Between the trimmed V and J ends, which lost 2 bases and 7 bases, there was a span of 5 bases. CDR3 DNA: TGTGCCAGCAGTTACGCAGGGACCCAGTACTTC. Amino acids: CASSYAGTQYF.

This clonotype turned up a few times. The rearrangement links TRBV20-1 to TRBJ1-2; the match to TRBD1 covers 10 bases. Germline assignment: CDR1 DFQATT and CDR2 SNEGSKA (reference sequence). Trimming took 0 bases from V and 0 from J; bases not matched to a gene: 10. The CDR3 loop spans 18 amino acids. CDR3 protein: CSARDPGGTGVPNYGYTF. The DNA of the CDR3 is TGCAGTGCTAGAGATCCAGGGGGGACAGGGGTCCCTAACTATGGCTACACCTTC.

This clonotype rates as medium-sized. The chain carries TRBV24-1 and TRBJ2-1, with D tentatively TRBD2 (6 bases). V gave up 5 bases and J gave up 5 bases, with 18 bases separating them. There are 16 residues in the CDR3. Germline values: CDR1 KGHDR, CDR2 SFDVKD. The CDR3 nucleotides are TGTGCCACCAGTGGGAATCAGGGAGGTGTGGACAATGAGCAGTTCTTC. Translation gives CATSGNQGGVDNEQFF.

This clonotype was detected only a few times. The rearrangement uses TRBV15 and TRBJ1-3; TRBD1 matches 8 bases. Germline V CDR1 and CDR2: LNHNV, YYDKDF (reference sequence). The CDR3 runs 15 residues. The V segment lost 2 bases and the J segment 3 bases; nucleotides outside the gene matches: 3. DNA for the CDR3: TGTGCCACCAGCAGAAATACAGGGGGTGGAAACACCATATATTTT. It specifies CATSRNTGGGNTIYF. Full variable domain (missing parts from reference TRBV15 and TRBJ1-3): DAMVIQNPRYQVTQFGKPVTLSCSQTLNHNVMYWYQQKSSQAPKLLFHYYDKDFNNEADTPDNFQSRRPNTSFCFLDIRSPGLGDTAMYLCATSRNTGGGNTIYFGEGSWLTVV.

The rearrangement uses TRBV12-3 or TRBV12-4 and TRBJ1-2, with D hard to call. Trimming took off 3 bases at V and 6 bases at J, with 11 bases between the two ends. The CDR3 loop spans 13 amino acids. As DNA, the CDR3 is TGTGCCAGCAGTTTTGTGGGTAGAGATGGCTACACCTTC. Amino acids: CASSFVGRDGYTF.

This rearrangement joins TRBV28 to TRBJ1-1, with D possibly being TRBD1 (5 bases). V lost 10 bases to trimming and J lost 8 bases, with 20 bases between them. The CDR3 runs to 13 residues. Germline V gene lookup returns CDR1 MDHEN and CDR2 SYDVKM. CDR3 coding DNA: TGTGCCACCGTAGGGGATTTTTACCAGGAAGCTTTCTTT. This sequence encodes CATVGDFYQEAFF. The entire variable domain, with the rest obtained from reference TRBV28 and TRBJ1-1, is as follows: DVKVTQSSRYLVKRTGEKVFLECVQDMDHENMFWYRQDPGLGLRLIYFSYDVKMKEKGDIPEGYSVSREKKERFSLILESASTNQTSMYLCATVGDFYQEAFFGQGTRLTVV.

J is TRBJ1-6 and V is TRBV6-1; tentative D call: TRBD1 (5 bases). This CDR3 region has 14 residues. CDR1 is MNHNS and CDR2 is SASEGT in the germline V gene. Trimming took 10 bases from V and 10 from J, leaving 20 bases between them. Here the CDR3 DNA reads TGTGCCACCGTACCGACTAATGAGGGGTCACCCCTCCACTTT. Residues: CATVPTNEGSPLHF.

The chain employs TRBV24-1 and TRBJ1-2; TRBD1 might be the D (5 bases). V shed 4 bases and J shed 6 bases, with 20 bases lying between them. The germline CDR1 and CDR2 sequences are KGHDR and SFDVKD. The CDR3 extends over 16 amino acids. CDR3 DNA: TGTGCCACCAGTGACGGGAGGTTGGGCAGGGTAGATGGCTACACCTTC. Translating it yields CATSDGRLGRVDGYTF.

This rearrangement joins TRBV20-1 to TRBJ2-7, with D perhaps given as TRBD1 or TRBD2 (6 bases each). Germline CDR1 is DFQATT and CDR2 is SNEGSKA (reference sequence). Deletions cut 0 bases from V and 6 bases from J, with 15 bases between. The CDR3 loop spans 14 amino acids. In nucleotides, the CDR3 is TGCAGTGCTAGAGATTCAAGGGGGGTAAGCGAGCAGTACTTC. It codes for CSARDSRGVSEQYF.

The CDR3 DNA reads TGTGCCAGCAGTTCCTCGGGGCAGGAGCAGTACTTC. Protein: CASSSSGQEQYF. The chain carries TRBV28 and TRBJ2-7, with D perhaps being TRBD1 or TRBD2 (5 bases each). From germline, CDR1 is MDHEN and CDR2 SYDVKM. This CDR3 has 12 residues. Trimming cost V 4 bases and J 7 bases, with 11 bases left between them.

The CDR3 DNA reads as TGTGCCAGCAGTTCAAACAGGGGGCGGAAAGGCTACACCTTC. Protein product: CASSSNRGRKGYTF. The chain employs TRBV27 and TRBJ1-2; 9 nucleotides line up with TRBD1. Germline V lookup: CDR1 MNHEY, CDR2 SMNVEV (reference sequence). The CDR3 has 14 residues. V was clipped by 4 bases and J by 8 bases; unmatched bases: 8.